This passage covers 7 T cell receptor beta chains from one sample sequenced in a study of T-cell reconstitution after alpha-beta-depleted transplantation in children. Unique molecular identifiers were incorporated into the prepared TCRbeta library. TCRdb reprocessed the PCR reads via MiXCR and lists one record per CDR3 protein. The sample yields approximately 520,000 distinct CDR3 sequences, roughly 33% seen once. The sequences come from PBMCs from the stem cell graft donor, collected from the stem cell graft. The receptor source for this set is a human donor who donated a stem cell graft to a child with aplastic anemia.

The V call is TRBV10-3, the J call TRBJ2-1; D gene ambiguous. The CDR3 has 13 residues. In germline, CDR1 is ENHRY, CDR2 SYGVKD. V was cut by 1 base and J by 4 bases, with 5 bases left in between. CDR3 DNA sequence: TGTGCCATCAGTGAGTGGTCGTACAATGAGCAGTTCTTC. Its translation: CAISEWSYNEQFF.

The chain carries TRBV5-6 and TRBJ1-2; 7 nucleotides align to TRBD1. V shed 3 bases, J shed 4 bases, and the junction held 15 bases outside the gene matches. Germline lookup yields CDR1 SGHDT and CDR2 YYEEEE. The CDR3 runs 17 residues. The CDR3 coding sequence is TGTGCCAGCAGCTCCCCTCTCCAAACAGGGGATATCTATGGCTACACCTTC. Its protein product is CASSSPLQTGDIYGYTF.

The CDR3 sequence is CACGQNGYTF. In nucleotides, the CDR3 is TGTGCCTGCGGACAGAATGGCTACACCTTC. The chain has TRBV30 and TRBJ1-2, with TRBD1 as a possible D gene (6 bases). Germline-derived CDR1 and CDR2 are GTSNPN and SVGIG (reference sequence). Between the trimmed V and J ends, which lost 6 bases and 6 bases, there was a span of 8 bases. The CDR3 is made up of 10 amino acids.

This clonotype showed up just a few times. This chain joins TRBV6-5 and TRBJ1-2; D might be TRBD1 (5 bases). CDR1 and CDR2 (germline): MNHEY, SVGAGI. This CDR3 has 14 residues. V lost 1 base and J 5 bases, leaving 11 bases between the germline ends. The CDR3: CASSYLEGIYGYTF. DNA of the CDR3: TGTGCCAGCAGTTACTTAGAGGGGATTTATGGCTACACCTTC.

The chain couples TRBV5-1 to TRBJ2-1, with D perhaps assigned TRBD1 or TRBD2 (5 bases each). Germline-derived CDR1 and CDR2 are SGHRS and YFSETQ. V was cut by 4 bases and J by 6 bases, with 14 bases left in between. This CDR3 spans 14 amino acids. The CDR3 loop is CASSPLARANEQFF. CDR3 in DNA: TGCGCCAGCAGCCCCCTAGCCAGGGCCAATGAGCAGTTCTTC.

This chain connects TRBV30 to TRBJ1-1; D gene ambiguous. The CDR3 contains 12 residues. Per the germline V gene, CDR1 is GTSNPN and CDR2 is SVGIG (reference sequence). The CDR3 nucleotides are TGTGCTCGAGCCCGGGGTGACACTGAAGCTTTCTTT. It translates to CARARGDTEAFF. Variable domain in full (rest from reference TRBV30 and TRBJ1-1): SQTIHQWPATLVQPVGSPLSLECTVEGTSNPNLYWYRQAAGRGLQLLFYSVGIGQISSEVPQNLSASRPQDRQFILSSKKLLLSDSGFYLCARARGDTEAFFGQGTRLTVV.

This clonotype was seen only a few times. This chain uses TRBV5-5 with TRBJ1-2, with unresolved D. CDR3 length: 14 amino acids. Trimming cost V 5 bases and J 4 bases, with 15 bases left between them. CDR1 is SGHKS, CDR2 YYEKEE, per germline (reference sequence). CDR3 amino acids: CASRRLDGAYGYTF. The CDR3 DNA is TGTGCCAGCAGACGATTGGACGGCGCCTATGGCTACACCTTC. The variable domain in full, completed from reference TRBV5-5 and TRBJ1-2, reads DAGVTQSPTHLIKTRGQQVTLRCSPISGHKSVSWYQQVLGQGPQFIFQYYEKEERGRGNFPDRFSARQFPNYSSELNVNALLLGDSALYLCASRRLDGAYGYTFGSGTRLTVV.